One sample yielded the 30 T cell receptor beta chains listed below, sequenced in a study of T cell responses to AZD1222 COVID-19 vaccine. Clones were sequenced by immunoSEQ multiplex PCR, and TCRdb holds only the in-frame ones, with some missing. This sample has some 120,000 clones; around 84% occur once, and the top ten carry about 12%. The sequencing here drew on peripheral blood, taken on day 0 of AZD1222 vaccination. The receptors derive from an adult in good health.

This clone was picked up one time. The chain couples TRBV19 to TRBJ2-5, with TRBD1 identical over 10 bases. The germline CDR1 and CDR2 sequences are LNHDA and SQIVND (reference sequence). Unmatched junction bases numbered 9, after V lost 5 bases and J lost 9 bases. The CDR3 runs 14 residues. CDR3 loop: CASSPGQGSWAQYF. The DNA of the CDR3 is TGTGCCAGTAGTCCGGGACAGGGGAGTTGGGCCCAGTACTTC.

The chain couples TRBV19 to TRBJ2-2; 8 bases match TRBD2. Germline V lookup: CDR1 LNHDA, CDR2 SQIVND (reference sequence). J gave up 5 bases and V 5 bases, and 10 bases lay outside the gene matches. The CDR3 runs to 16 residues. CDR3 protein: CASSPGTSGGTGELFF. Here the CDR3 DNA reads TGTGCCAGTAGTCCCGGAACTAGCGGTGGAACCGGGGAGCTGTTTTTT.

The CDR3 DNA reads as TGCGCCAGCAGCCAAGAGGGCAGGGCCCACTATGGCTACACCTTC. It yields the protein CASSQEGRAHYGYTF. The chain employs TRBV4-3 and TRBJ1-2; weak D call: TRBD1 (5 bases). Trimming left V 0 bases short and J 3 bases short, with 11 bases between. The CDR3 runs to 15 residues. CDR1 and CDR2 from the germline V gene are LGHNA and YSLEER.

This clone was detected ten times or more. This sequence joins TRBV7-9 and TRBJ2-2; tentatively, D is TRBD1 or TRBD2 (5 bases each). Germline CDR1 and CDR2: SEHNR and FQNEAQ (reference sequence). The CDR3 loop spans 13 amino acids. The germline V and J ends were trimmed by 11 bases and 4 bases, with 14 bases remaining between them. The CDR3 nucleotides read TGTGCCGGCGCAGGGACGATCACCGGGGAGCTGTTTTTT. Translated: CAGAGTITGELFF.

This sequence joins TRBV6-5 and TRBJ1-2; 8 bases line up with TRBD1. Germline loops: CDR1 MNHEY, CDR2 SVGAGI. The CDR3 has 16 residues. V gave up 2 bases and J gave up 3 bases; unmatched junction bases: 8. As DNA, the CDR3 is TGTGCCAGCAGTTACGATGCAAGGGGACAGGACTATGGCTACACCTTC. It encodes CASSYDARGQDYGYTF.

V is TRBV5-1 and J is TRBJ1-2; no definite D call. Trimming took 5 bases from V and 4 from J, leaving 15 bases between them. Germline CDR1 reads SGHRS; CDR2 reads YFSETQ. There are 14 residues in the CDR3. CDR3 residues: CASSEAGPAYGYTF. Written as DNA, the CDR3 is TGCGCCAGCAGTGAGGCAGGCCCAGCCTATGGCTACACCTTC.

Written as DNA, the CDR3 is TGTGCCAGCTCACTGCGTCTCGGGGCTAATGAAAAACTGTTTTTT. Translating gives CASSLRLGANEKLFF. The chain couples TRBV18 to TRBJ1-4; D not certain. Germline CDR1 is KGHSH and CDR2 is LQKENI. CDR3 size: 15 residues. V shed 4 bases and J shed 3 bases, with 12 bases lying between them.

This sequence joins TRBV10-1 and TRBJ1-4; D may be TRBD1 (6 bases). V gave up 2 bases and J gave up 8 bases, with 9 bases separating them. CDR3 length: 13 residues. The germline V gene has CDR1 WNHNN and CDR2 SYGVQD (reference sequence). The CDR3 region has the DNA TGCGCCAGCAGTGAGACAGGGTCAGAAAAACTGTTTTTT. The encoded protein is CASSETGSEKLFF.

The rearrangement links TRBV15 to TRBJ2-5; D uncertain. CDR3 length equals 15 residues. V lost 0 bases to trimming and J lost 4 bases, with 12 bases between them. Germline-derived CDR1 and CDR2 are LNHNV and YYDKDF (reference sequence). This CDR3 reads CATSREVWLGETQYF. The CDR3 DNA reads as TGTGCCACCAGCAGAGAAGTTTGGTTGGGAGAGACCCAGTACTTC.

This clone was seen once. V and J are TRBV29-1 and TRBJ2-4, with D possibly being TRBD1 (5 bases). Germline CDR1 reads SQVTM; CDR2 reads ANQGSEA. The CDR3 extends over 12 amino acids. V was pared by 5 bases and J by 9 bases, with 14 bases between. CDR3 loop: CSVSDSTGIQYF. For the CDR3, the DNA is TGCAGCGTTTCCGACAGTACAGGCATTCAGTACTTC.

The CDR3 sequence is CASSDTRTSGLTSYEQYF. The DNA of the CDR3 is TGTGCCAGCAGTGATACCCGGACTAGCGGGTTGACCTCCTACGAGCAGTACTTC. The chain combines TRBV2 with TRBJ2-7, with TRBD2 matching over 11 bases. The CDR3 has 18 residues. Germline V gene lookup returns CDR1 SNHLY and CDR2 FYNNEI. J lost 0 bases, V lost 3 bases, and 10 bases had no gene match.

The rearrangement joins TRBV11-2 to TRBJ2-1, with TRBD2 identical over 9 bases. Unmatched junction bases numbered 12, after V lost 1 base and J lost 8 bases. The CDR3 has 17 amino acids. Germline values: CDR1 SGHAT, CDR2 FQNNGV. The CDR3 DNA sequence: TGTGCCAGCAGCTTAGCGTGGGCGGGAGGGCCAACATATGAGCAGTTCTTC. It translates to CASSLAWAGGPTYEQFF.

The chain carries TRBV3-1 (or the pseudogene TRBV3-2) and TRBJ1-2, with TRBD1 matching 9 bases. The CDR3 is made up of 15 amino acids. Per the germline V gene, CDR1 is LGHDT and CDR2 is YNNKEL (reference sequence). The V and J ends lost 6 bases and 1 base, in that order; junction bases with no gene match: 6. The CDR3 DNA is TGTGCCAGCAGGCAACAGGGGGCTAGTAACTATGGCTACACCTTC. Protein sequence: CASRQQGASNYGYTF.

The V gene is TRBV3-1 (or the pseudogene TRBV3-2), the J gene TRBJ1-2, with D perhaps TRBD1 (6 bases). V was clipped by 0 bases and J by 13 bases, with 15 bases between them. The CDR3 has 13 residues. Per germline, CDR1 LGHDT and CDR2 YNNKEL (reference sequence). The CDR3 is CASSQDSAGDSTF. In DNA, the CDR3 is TGTGCCAGCAGCCAAGATTCGGCAGGGGATAGCACCTTC.

The DNA for the CDR3 is TGTGCCAGCAGCAAACCGGGACAGGGATTGAACACTGAAGCTTTCTTT. This translates into CASSKPGQGLNTEAFF. V and J are TRBV5-4 and TRBJ1-1, with TRBD1 matching over 9 bases. Germline CDR1 reads SGHNT; CDR2 reads YYREEE (reference sequence). V lost 4 bases, J lost 0 bases, and 7 bases stayed unmatched. The CDR3 has 16 residues.

The gene calls are TRBV29-1 and TRBJ1-1; 9 bases agree with TRBD1. This CDR3 spans 15 amino acids. J was trimmed by 2 bases and V by 3 bases; bases with no gene match: 7. Germline V lookup: CDR1 SQVTM, CDR2 ANQGSEA. The CDR3 nucleotides read TGCAGCGTTGACAGCGGACAGGGGATCAACACTGAAGCTTTCTTT. This codes for CSVDSGQGINTEAFF. The full variable domain, its missing parts supplied by reference TRBV29-1 and TRBJ1-1, is SAVISQKPSRDICQRGTSLTIQCQVDSQVTMMFWYRQQPGQSLTLIATANQGSEATYESGFVIDKFPISRPNLTFSTLTVSNMSPEDSSIYLCSVDSGQGINTEAFFGQGTRLTVV.

The CDR3 region is CASSATSEQFF. In DNA form, the CDR3 reads TGTGCCAGCAGCGCTACCAGTGAGCAGTTCTTC. This sequence joins TRBV9 and TRBJ2-1; D gene ambiguous. Germline CDR1 SGDLS, CDR2 YYNGEE. This CDR3 has 11 amino acids. V lost 3 bases, J lost 9 bases, and 7 bases lay in between.

The rearrangement links TRBV2 to TRBJ1-5, with D perhaps matching TRBD1 (5 bases). V lost 10 bases and J 4 bases, leaving 11 bases between the germline ends. The CDR3 loop spans 12 amino acids. Germline V gene sequence: CDR1 SNHLY, CDR2 FYNNEI. This CDR3 reads CATSGGNQPQHF. CDR3 nucleotides: TGTGCCACTTCGGGGGGGAATCAGCCCCAGCATTTT.

This sequence joins TRBV27 and TRBJ2-1; maybe TRBD2 (5 bases). The CDR3 covers 12 residues. Trimming stripped 6 bases from V and 6 bases from J, with 9 bases between. Germline V CDR1 and CDR2: MNHEY, SMNVEV (reference sequence). As DNA, the CDR3 is TGTGCCAGCAGGAGGGTACGCAATGAGCAGTTCTTC. Amino acid sequence: CASRRVRNEQFF.

This sequence joins TRBV24-1 and TRBJ2-1; the match to TRBD2 covers 10 bases. The CDR3 length is 21 residues. V trimming: 5 bases; J trimming: 8 bases; junction bases outside the gene matches: 26. Germline assignment: CDR1 KGHDR and CDR2 SFDVKD. The CDR3 here is CATSAPPRGRGSGGSPHEQFF. The CDR3 DNA reads TGTGCCACCAGTGCCCCACCGCGGGGGCGGGGTAGCGGGGGGTCACCCCATGAGCAGTTCTTC.

J is TRBJ1-3 and V is TRBV9, with D possibly being TRBD1 (5 bases). The germline V gene has CDR1 SGDLS and CDR2 YYNGEE. V lost 3 bases, J lost 0 bases, and 16 bases lay in between. The CDR3 is made up of 17 amino acids. The CDR3 reads CASSERGGPSSGNTIYF. The CDR3 coding sequence is TGTGCCAGCAGCGAGAGGGGCGGGCCGAGCTCTGGAAACACCATATATTTT.

This clone occurred a few times. The rearrangement joins TRBV4-3 to TRBJ1-1, with D possibly being TRBD1 (6 bases). V gave up 0 bases and J gave up 2 bases, with 13 bases separating them. The germline gives CDR1 LGHNA, CDR2 YSLEER. The CDR3 is 16 amino acids. CDR3 sequence: CASSQDRGGFNTEAFF. The CDR3 DNA follows: TGCGCCAGCAGCCAAGACCGAGGGGGGTTTAACACTGAAGCTTTCTTT.

This chain links TRBV4-1 with TRBJ1-2; no clear D. There are 16 residues in the CDR3. V was shortened by 0 bases and J by 1 base, with 12 bases between the two germline ends. Germline CDR1 and CDR2: MGHRA and YSYEKL. CDR3 in amino acids: CASSQDWGADNYGYTF. CDR3 coding DNA: TGCGCCAGCAGCCAAGATTGGGGAGCTGATAACTATGGCTACACCTTC.

The rearrangement uses TRBV24-1 and TRBJ2-7; TRBD1 agrees at 7 bases. J gave up 4 bases and V 4 bases, and 3 bases lay outside the gene matches. Looked up from germline, CDR1 is KGHDR and CDR2 is SFDVKD. This CDR3 is 13 amino acids long. CDR3 loop: CATSESQGYEQYF. The DNA of the CDR3 is TGTGCCACCAGTGAATCACAGGGGTACGAGCAGTACTTC.

V gene TRBV18 combines with J gene TRBJ1-4, with D unresolved. CDR1 is KGHSH, CDR2 LQKENI, per germline. This CDR3 is 17 amino acids long. V was shortened by 0 bases and J by 0 bases, with 11 bases between the two germline ends. The CDR3 protein is CASSPPLAGSTNEKLFF. DNA for the CDR3: TGTGCCAGCTCACCACCGCTAGCAGGTTCAACTAATGAAAAACTGTTTTTT.

The chain carries TRBV10-2 and TRBJ2-7; either TRBD1 or TRBD2 may fit D (6 bases each). The CDR3 has 16 amino acids. The V end lost 3 bases, the J end lost 1 base, and 16 bases lay between the germline ends. Germline CDR1 reads WSHSY; CDR2 reads SAAADI. The DNA for the CDR3 is TGCGCCAGCAGTGATGTAGGGGGAGGCCGTTCCTACGAGCAGTACTTC. Translated: CASSDVGGGRSYEQYF.

The genes are TRBV7-3 and TRBJ2-1; possible D gene TRBD2, 5 bases. CDR3 size: 14 residues. Germline-derived CDR1 and CDR2 are SGHTA and FQGTGA. The V end lost 2 bases, the J end lost 5 bases, and 10 bases lay between the germline ends. The CDR3 coding sequence is TGTGCCAGCAGCTTAGGTAGCGTAGACAATGAGCAGTTCTTC. This codes for CASSLGSVDNEQFF.

The chain joins TRBV5-1 to TRBJ1-6; D is ambiguous. Germline lookup yields CDR1 SGHRS and CDR2 YFSETQ. CDR3 length: 16 residues. The V gene lost 1 base and the J gene lost 7 bases, with 15 bases spanning the gap. The CDR3 DNA sequence: TGCGCCAGCAGCTTGTACCCGAACCAACCCAATTCACCCCTCCACTTT. Its protein is CASSLYPNQPNSPLHF.

This clone was seen only once. The V gene is TRBV2, the J gene TRBJ1-5; D is unresolved. The ends were cut back, 3 bases at V and 4 bases at J, with 10 bases in the middle. Germline loops: CDR1 SNHLY, CDR2 FYNNEI. There are 14 residues in the CDR3. DNA for the CDR3: TGTGCCAGCAGTGATCGGCGGACGAATCAGCCCCAGCATTTT. Encoded protein: CASSDRRTNQPQHF.

This clone was observed a few times. The chain links TRBV19 to TRBJ1-6; 9 bases are a match to TRBD1. Germline V gene data show CDR1 as LNHDA and CDR2 as SQIVND (reference sequence). V lost 3 bases to trimming and J lost 5 bases; unmatched junction nucleotides: 8. This CDR3 contains 17 residues. The CDR3 here is CASSISTGGSDNSPLHF. DNA for the CDR3: TGTGCCAGTAGTATTTCTACAGGGGGCTCAGATAATTCACCCCTCCACTTT.